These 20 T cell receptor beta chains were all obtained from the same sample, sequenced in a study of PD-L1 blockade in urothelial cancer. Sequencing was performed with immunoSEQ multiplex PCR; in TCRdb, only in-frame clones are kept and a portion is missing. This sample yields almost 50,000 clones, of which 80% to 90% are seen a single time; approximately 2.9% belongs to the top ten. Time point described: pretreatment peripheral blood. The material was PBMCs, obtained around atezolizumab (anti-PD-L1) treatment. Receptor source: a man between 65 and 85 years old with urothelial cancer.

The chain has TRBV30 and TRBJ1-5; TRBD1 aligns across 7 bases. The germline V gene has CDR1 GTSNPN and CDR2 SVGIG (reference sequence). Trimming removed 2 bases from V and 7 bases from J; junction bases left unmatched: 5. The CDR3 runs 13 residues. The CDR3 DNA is TGTGCCTGGAGTTACAGGGGTCAACAGCCCCAGCATTTT. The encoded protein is CAWSYRGQQPQHF. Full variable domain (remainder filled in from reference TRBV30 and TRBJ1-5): SQTIHQWPATLVQPVGSPLSLECTVEGTSNPNLYWYRQAAGRGLQLLFYSVGIGQISSEVPQNLSASRPQDRQFILSSKKLLLSDSGFYLCAWSYRGQQPQHFGDGTRLSIL.

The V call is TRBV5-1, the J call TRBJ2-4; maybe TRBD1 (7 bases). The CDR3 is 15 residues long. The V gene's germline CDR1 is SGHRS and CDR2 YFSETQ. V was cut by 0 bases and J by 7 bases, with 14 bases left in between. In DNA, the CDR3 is TGCGCCAGCAGCTTGGCCGGTTCAGGGGGGAACATTCAGTACTTC. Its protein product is CASSLAGSGGNIQYF.

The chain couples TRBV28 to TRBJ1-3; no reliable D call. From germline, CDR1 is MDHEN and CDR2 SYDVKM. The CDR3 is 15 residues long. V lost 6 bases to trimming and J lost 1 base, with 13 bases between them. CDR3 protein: CASSIVLLSGNTIYF. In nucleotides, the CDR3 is TGTGCCAGCAGCATCGTTCTTCTATCTGGAAACACCATATATTTT.

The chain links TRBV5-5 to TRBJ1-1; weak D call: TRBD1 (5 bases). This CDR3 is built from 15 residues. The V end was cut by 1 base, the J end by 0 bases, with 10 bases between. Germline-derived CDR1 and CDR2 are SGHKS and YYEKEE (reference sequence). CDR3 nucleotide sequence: TGTGCCAGCAGCTTGCAGGGCAGACTGAACACTGAAGCTTTCTTT. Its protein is CASSLQGRLNTEAFF.

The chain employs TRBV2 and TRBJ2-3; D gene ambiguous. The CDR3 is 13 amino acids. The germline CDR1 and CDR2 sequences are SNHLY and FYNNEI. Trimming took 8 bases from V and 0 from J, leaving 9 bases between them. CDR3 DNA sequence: TGTGCCAGCTGTCTAGGTAGCACAGATACGCAGTATTTT. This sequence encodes CASCLGSTDTQYF.

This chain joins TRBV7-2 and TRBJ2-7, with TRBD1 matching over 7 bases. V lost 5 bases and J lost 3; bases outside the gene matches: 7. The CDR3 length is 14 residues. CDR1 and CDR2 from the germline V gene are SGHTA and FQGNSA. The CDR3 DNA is TGTGCCAGCAGCCCGGACAGGACCCGCTACGAGCAGTACTTC. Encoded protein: CASSPDRTRYEQYF.

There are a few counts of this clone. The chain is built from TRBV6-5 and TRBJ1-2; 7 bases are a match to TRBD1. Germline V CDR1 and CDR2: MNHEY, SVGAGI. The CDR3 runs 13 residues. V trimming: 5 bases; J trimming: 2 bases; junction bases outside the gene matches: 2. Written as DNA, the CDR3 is TGTGCCAGCAGTCCAGGGGGGAACTATGGCTACACCTTC. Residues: CASSPGGNYGYTF.

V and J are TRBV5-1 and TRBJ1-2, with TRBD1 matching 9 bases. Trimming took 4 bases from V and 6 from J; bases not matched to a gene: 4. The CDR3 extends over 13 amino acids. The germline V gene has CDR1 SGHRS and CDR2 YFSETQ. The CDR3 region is CASSLQGADGYTF. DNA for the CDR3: TGCGCCAGCAGCCTACAGGGGGCCGATGGCTACACCTTC.

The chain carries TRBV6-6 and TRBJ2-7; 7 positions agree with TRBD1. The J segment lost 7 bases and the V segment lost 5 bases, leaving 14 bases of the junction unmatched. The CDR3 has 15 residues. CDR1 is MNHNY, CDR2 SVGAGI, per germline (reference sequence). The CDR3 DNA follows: TGTGCCAGCAGTCCCGGAGGCAGGGGGTTATCGGAGCAGTACTTC. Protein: CASSPGGRGLSEQYF.

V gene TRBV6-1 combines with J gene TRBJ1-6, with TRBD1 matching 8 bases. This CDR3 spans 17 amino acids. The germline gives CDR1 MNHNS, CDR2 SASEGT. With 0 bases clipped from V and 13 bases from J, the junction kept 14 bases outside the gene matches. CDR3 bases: TGTGCCAGCAGTGAAGCGCTTGGGGACAGGCCCGGCGGTCCCCTCCACTTT. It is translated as CASSEALGDRPGGPLHF.

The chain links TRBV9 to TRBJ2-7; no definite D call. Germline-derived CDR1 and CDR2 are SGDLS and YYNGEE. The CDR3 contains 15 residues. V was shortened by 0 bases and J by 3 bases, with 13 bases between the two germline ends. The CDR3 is CASSVAATSSYEQYF. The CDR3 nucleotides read TGTGCCAGCAGCGTAGCCGCGACAAGCAGCTACGAGCAGTACTTC.

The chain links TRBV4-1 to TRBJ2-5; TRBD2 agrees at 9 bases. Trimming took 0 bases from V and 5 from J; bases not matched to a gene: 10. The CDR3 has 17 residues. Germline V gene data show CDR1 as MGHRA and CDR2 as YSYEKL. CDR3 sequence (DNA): TGCGCCAGCAGCCAAGATAAATCGGCGGGAGGGCCGGAGACCCAGTACTTC. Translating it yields CASSQDKSAGGPETQYF.

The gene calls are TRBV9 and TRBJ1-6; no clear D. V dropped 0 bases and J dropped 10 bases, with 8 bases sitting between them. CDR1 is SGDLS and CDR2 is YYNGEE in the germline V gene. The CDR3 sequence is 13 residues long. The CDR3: CASSVAQNSPLHF. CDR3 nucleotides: TGTGCCAGCAGCGTAGCGCAGAACTCACCCCTCCACTTT.

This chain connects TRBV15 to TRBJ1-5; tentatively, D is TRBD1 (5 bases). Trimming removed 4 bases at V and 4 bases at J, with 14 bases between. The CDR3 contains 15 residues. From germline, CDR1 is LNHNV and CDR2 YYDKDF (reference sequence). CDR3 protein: CATSITLGGNQPQHF. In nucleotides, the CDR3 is TGTGCCACCAGCATAACCCTTGGGGGGAATCAGCCCCAGCATTTT. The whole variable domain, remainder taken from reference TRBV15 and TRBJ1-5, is DAMVIQNPRYQVTQFGKPVTLSCSQTLNHNVMYWYQQKSSQAPKLLFHYYDKDFNNEADTPDNFQSRRPNTSFCFLDIRSPGLGDTAMYLCATSITLGGNQPQHFGDGTRLSIL.

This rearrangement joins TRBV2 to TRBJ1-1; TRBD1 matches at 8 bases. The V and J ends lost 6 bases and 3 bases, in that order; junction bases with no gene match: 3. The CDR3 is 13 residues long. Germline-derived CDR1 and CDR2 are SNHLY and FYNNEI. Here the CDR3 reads CASRDREDTEAFF. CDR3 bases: TGTGCCAGCAGGGACAGGGAGGACACTGAAGCTTTCTTT.

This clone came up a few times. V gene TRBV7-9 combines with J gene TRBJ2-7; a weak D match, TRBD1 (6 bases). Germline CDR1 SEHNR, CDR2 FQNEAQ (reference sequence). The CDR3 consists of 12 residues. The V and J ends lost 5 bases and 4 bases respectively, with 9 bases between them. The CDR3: CASSNTGYEQYF. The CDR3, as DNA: TGTGCCAGCAGCAATACAGGGTACGAGCAGTACTTC. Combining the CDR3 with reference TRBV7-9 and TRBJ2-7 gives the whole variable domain DTGVSQNPRHKITKRGQNVTFRCDPISEHNRLYWYRQTLGQGPEFLTYFQNEAQLEKSRLLSDRFSAERPKGSFSTLEIQRTEQGDSAMYLCASSNTGYEQYFGPGTRLTVT.

The CDR3 sequence: CASSLGTVTDQPQHF. CDR3 bases: TGCGCCAGCAGCTTGGGGACAGTAACAGATCAGCCCCAGCATTTT. V usage is TRBV5-1 and J usage is TRBJ1-5; TRBD1 might be the D (6 bases). The CDR3 covers 15 residues. Germline V CDR1 and CDR2: SGHRS, YFSETQ. Trimming left V 0 bases short and J 5 bases short, with 12 bases between.

The CDR3 sequence: CASSLVAGGSNEQFF. The CDR3 region has the DNA TGTGCCAGCAGCTTAGTCGCGGGAGGCTCCAATGAGCAGTTCTTC. The chain joins TRBV7-9 to TRBJ2-1, with TRBD2 matching over 8 bases. Germline values: CDR1 SEHNR, CDR2 FQNEAQ (reference sequence). The CDR3 is 15 residues long. Trimming at V came to 1 base and at J to 6 bases, leaving 5 bases not matched to a gene.

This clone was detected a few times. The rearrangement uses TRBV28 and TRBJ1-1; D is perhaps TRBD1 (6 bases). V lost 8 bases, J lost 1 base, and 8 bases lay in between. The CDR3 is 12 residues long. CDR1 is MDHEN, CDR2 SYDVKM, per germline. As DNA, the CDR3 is TGTGCCAGCGGACAGTCGAACACTGAAGCTTTCTTT. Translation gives CASGQSNTEAFF.

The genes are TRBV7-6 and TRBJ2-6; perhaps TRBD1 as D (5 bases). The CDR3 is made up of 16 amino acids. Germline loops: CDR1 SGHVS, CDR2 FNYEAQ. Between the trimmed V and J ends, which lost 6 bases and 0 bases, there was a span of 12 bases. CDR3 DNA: TGTGCCAGCAGTATGACAGTTCACTCTGGGGCCAACGTCCTGACTTTC. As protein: CASSMTVHSGANVLTF.